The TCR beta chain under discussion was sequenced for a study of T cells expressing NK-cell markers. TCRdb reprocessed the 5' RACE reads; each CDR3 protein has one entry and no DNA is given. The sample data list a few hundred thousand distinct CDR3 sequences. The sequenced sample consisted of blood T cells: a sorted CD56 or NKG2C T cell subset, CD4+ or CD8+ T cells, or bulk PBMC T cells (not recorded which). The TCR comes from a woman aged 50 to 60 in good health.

The CDR3: CASSPNAGTSVIYEQYF. The V call is TRBV11-2, the J call TRBJ2-7; the D call from TCRdb, TRBD2, cannot be confirmed without DNA. Per germline, CDR1 SGHAT and CDR2 FQNNGV. This CDR3 region has 17 residues.